The clone carrying this T cell receptor (beta chain) was seen only a few times. This entry comes from a study of CD8 T cells in ankylosing spondylitis. TCRdb re-derived calls from the 5' RACE reads in MiXCR, one entry per CDR3 protein. The sample includes around 340,000 distinct CDR3 sequences, 20% of them seen just once. This CDR3 contains 14 residues. The trim removed 6 bases at V and 8 bases at J, leaving 10 bases unmatched. Germline lookup yields CDR1 SQVTM and CDR2 ANQGSEA. This receptor was taken from a male donor with ankylosing spondylitis or in good health (not recorded which). Source material: blood, either unsorted or a sorted T cell fraction (not recorded which). The gene calls are TRBV29-1 and TRBJ2-1; 10 bases fit TRBD1. The CDR3 nucleotides read TGCAGCGTGTTCTGGGACAGGGGCTCCGATGAGCAGTTCTTC. Translation: CSVFWDRGSDEQFF.